This T cell receptor beta chain was identified during a study of cytomegalovirus exposure and HLA in healthy donors. The ends lost 5 bases at V and 0 bases at J; junction bases unmatched: 7. This CDR3 contains 16 residues. Looked up from germline, CDR1 is SQVTM and CDR2 is ANQGSEA. Primers included in the PCR were 60 Vbeta and 13 Jbeta primers. TCRdb's copy holds only in-frame clones and misses some; the assay was immunoSEQ multiplex PCR. The sample has under 250,000 clones; 78% are singletons. The specimen was PBMCs. This TCR was sampled from a male donor in good health and CMV-seronegative. V usage is TRBV29-1 and J usage is TRBJ2-6; TRBD1 matches 7 bases. CDR3 residues: CSVTGTEPSGANVLTF. As DNA, the CDR3 is TGCAGCGTTACCGGGACAGAACCCTCTGGGGCCAACGTCCTGACTTTC.